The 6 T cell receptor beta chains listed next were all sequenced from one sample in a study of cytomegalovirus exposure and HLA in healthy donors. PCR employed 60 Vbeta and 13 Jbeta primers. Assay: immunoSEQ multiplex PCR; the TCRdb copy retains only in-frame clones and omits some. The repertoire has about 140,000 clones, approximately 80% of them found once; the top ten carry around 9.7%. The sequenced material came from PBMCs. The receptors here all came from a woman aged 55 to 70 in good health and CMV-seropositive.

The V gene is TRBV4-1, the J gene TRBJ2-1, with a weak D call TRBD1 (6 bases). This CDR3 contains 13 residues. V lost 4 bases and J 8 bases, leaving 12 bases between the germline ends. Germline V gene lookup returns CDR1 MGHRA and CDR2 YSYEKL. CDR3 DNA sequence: TGCGCCAGCAGCCTGAGACAGGCCGATGAGCAGTTCTTC. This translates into CASSLRQADEQFF.

CDR3 region: CASSLSSSFGNEQFF. The DNA for the CDR3 is TGCGCCAGCAGCCTGTCCTCTAGCTTCGGCAATGAGCAGTTCTTC. This chain uses TRBV4-1 with TRBJ2-1; D perhaps matches TRBD2 (5 bases). The length of the CDR3 is 15 residues. The V end was cut by 4 bases, the J end by 6 bases, with 16 bases between. Germline V gene lookup returns CDR1 MGHRA and CDR2 YSYEKL.

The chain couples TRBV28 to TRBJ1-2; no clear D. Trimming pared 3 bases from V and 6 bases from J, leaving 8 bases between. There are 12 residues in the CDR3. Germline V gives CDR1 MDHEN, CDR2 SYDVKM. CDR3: CASSFVGDGYTF. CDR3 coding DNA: TGTGCCAGCAGTTTTGTGGGAGATGGCTACACCTTC.

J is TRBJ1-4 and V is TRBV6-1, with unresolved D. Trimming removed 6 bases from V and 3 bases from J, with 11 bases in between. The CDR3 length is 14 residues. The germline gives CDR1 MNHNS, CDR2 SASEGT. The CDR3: CASRPGSANEKLFF. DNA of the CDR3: TGTGCCAGCAGGCCTGGGAGTGCTAATGAAAAACTGTTTTTT.

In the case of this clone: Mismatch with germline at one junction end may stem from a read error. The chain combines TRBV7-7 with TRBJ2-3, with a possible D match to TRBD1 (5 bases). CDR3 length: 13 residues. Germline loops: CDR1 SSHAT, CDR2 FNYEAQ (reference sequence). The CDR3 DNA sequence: TGTGCTAGCAGCTTAGGCAGGGCAGATACGCAGTATTTT. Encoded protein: CASSLGRADTQYF.

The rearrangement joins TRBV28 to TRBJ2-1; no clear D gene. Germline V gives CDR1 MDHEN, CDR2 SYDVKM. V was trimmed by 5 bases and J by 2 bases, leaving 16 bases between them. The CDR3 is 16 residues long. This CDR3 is CASSPSFSTTYNEQFF. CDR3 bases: TGTGCCAGCAGTCCCAGTTTCAGTACTACCTACAATGAGCAGTTCTTC.